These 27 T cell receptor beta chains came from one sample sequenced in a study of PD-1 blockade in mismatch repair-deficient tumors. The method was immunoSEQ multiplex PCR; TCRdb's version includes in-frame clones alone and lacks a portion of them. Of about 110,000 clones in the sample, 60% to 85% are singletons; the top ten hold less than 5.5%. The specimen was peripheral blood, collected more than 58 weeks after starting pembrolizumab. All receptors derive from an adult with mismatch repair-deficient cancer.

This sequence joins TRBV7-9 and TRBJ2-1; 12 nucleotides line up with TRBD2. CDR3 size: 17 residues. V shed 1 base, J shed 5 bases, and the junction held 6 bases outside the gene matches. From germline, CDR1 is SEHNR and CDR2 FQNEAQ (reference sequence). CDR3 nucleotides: TGTGCCAGCAGCTTAGTGGTTTGGACTAGCGGGAACAATGAGCAGTTCTTC. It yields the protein CASSLVVWTSGNNEQFF. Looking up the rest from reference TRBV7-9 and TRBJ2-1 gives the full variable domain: DTGVSQNPRHKITKRGQNVTFRCDPISEHNRLYWYRQTLGQGPEFLTYFQNEAQLEKSRLLSDRFSAERPKGSFSTLEIQRTEQGDSAMYLCASSLVVWTSGNNEQFFGPGTRLTVL.

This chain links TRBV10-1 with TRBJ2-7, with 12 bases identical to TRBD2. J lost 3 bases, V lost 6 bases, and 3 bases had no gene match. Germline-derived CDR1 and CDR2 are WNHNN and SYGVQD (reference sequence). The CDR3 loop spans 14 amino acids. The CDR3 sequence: CASSWGLAGYEQYF. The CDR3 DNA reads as TGCGCCAGCAGCTGGGGACTAGCGGGCTACGAGCAGTACTTC.

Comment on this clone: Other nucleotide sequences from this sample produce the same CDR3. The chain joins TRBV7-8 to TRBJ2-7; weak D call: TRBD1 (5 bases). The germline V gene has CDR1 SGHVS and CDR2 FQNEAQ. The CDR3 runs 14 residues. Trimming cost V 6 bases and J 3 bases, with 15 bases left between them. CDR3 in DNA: TGTGCCAGCAGTCTAGGGGTCCGCGGCTACGAGCAGTACTTC. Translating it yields CASSLGVRGYEQYF.

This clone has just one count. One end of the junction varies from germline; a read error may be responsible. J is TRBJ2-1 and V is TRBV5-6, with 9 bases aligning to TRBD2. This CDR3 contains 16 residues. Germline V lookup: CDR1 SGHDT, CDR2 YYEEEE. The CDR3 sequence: CASSPNPGTSYHEQFF. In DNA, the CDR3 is TGTGCCAGCAGCCCGAATCCGGGGACTAGCTACCATGAGCAGTTCTTC.

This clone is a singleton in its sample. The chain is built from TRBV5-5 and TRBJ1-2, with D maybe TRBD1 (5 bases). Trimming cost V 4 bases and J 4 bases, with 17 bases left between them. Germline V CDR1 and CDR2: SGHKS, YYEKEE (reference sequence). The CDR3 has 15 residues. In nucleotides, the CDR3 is TGTGCCAGCAGCAGAACCGGAGCAGGGACCTATGGCTACACCTTC. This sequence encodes CASSRTGAGTYGYTF.

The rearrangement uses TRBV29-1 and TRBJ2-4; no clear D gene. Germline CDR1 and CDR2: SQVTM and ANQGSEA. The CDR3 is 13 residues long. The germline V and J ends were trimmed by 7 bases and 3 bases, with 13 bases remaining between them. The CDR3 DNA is TGCAGCGCCGCAGCAGGATTCAAAAACATTCAGTACTTC. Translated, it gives CSAAAGFKNIQYF.

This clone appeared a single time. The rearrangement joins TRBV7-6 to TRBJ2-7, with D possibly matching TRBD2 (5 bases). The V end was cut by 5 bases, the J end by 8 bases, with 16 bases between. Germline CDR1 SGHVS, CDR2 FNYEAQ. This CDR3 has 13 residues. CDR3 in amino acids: CASSEGPTGKQYF. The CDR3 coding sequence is TGTGCCAGCAGCGAAGGTCCAACGGGGAAGCAGTACTTC. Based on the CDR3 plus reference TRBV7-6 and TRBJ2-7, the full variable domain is GAGVSQSPRYKVTKRGQDVALRCDPISGHVSLYWYRQALGQGPEFLTYFNYEAQQDKSGLPNDRFSAERPEGSISTLTIQRTEQRDSAMYRCASSEGPTGKQYFGPGTRLTVT.

This CDR3 is CASSLHRTAPTEAFF. DNA for the CDR3: TGTGCCAGCAGTCTACACCGGACAGCTCCCACTGAAGCTTTCTTT. This rearrangement joins TRBV6-1 to TRBJ1-1, with a tentative D call TRBD1 (6 bases). CDR3 length: 15 residues. Germline CDR1 MNHNS, CDR2 SASEGT. Trimming shortened V by 5 bases and J by 4 bases, and 17 bases separated the two germline ends.

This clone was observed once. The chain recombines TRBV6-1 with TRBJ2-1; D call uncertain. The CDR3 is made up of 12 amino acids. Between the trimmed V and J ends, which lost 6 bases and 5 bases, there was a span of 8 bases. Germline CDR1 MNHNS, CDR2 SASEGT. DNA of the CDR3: TGTGCCAGCAGCTTTCTCGACAATGAGCAGTTCTTC. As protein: CASSFLDNEQFF.

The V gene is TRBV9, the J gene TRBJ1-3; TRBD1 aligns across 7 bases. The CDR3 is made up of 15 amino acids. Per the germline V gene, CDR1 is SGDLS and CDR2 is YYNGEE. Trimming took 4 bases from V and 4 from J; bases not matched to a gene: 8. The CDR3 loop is CASSSRGGAGNTIYF. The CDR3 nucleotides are TGTGCCAGCAGCTCCAGGGGGGGCGCAGGAAACACCATATATTTT.

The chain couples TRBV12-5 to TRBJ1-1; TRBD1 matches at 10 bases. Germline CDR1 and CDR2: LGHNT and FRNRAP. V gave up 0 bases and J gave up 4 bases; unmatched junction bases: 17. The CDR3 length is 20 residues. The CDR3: CASGLVSGLGTGVRSTEAFF. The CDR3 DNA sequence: TGTGCTAGTGGTTTGGTATCGGGTTTAGGGACAGGGGTAAGGTCCACTGAAGCTTTCTTT.

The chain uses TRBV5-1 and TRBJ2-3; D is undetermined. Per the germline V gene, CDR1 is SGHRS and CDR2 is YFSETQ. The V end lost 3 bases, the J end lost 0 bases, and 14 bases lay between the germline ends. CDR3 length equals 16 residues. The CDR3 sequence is CASSYKASTSTDTQYF. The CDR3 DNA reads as TGCGCCAGCAGCTACAAGGCCAGTACTAGCACAGATACGCAGTATTTT.

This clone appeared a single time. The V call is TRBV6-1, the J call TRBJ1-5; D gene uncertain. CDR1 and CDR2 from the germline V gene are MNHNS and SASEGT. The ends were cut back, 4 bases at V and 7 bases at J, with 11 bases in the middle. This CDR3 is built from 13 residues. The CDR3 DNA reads TGTGCCAGCAGTGCCCAGTTTCAACAGCCCCAGCATTTT. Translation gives CASSAQFQQPQHF.

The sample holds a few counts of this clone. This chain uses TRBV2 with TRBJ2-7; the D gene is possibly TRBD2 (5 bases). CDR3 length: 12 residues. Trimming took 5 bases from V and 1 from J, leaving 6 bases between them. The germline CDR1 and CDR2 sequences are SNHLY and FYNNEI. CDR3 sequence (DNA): TGTGCCAGCAGTCGGGATTCCTACGAGCAGTACTTC. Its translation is CASSRDSYEQYF.

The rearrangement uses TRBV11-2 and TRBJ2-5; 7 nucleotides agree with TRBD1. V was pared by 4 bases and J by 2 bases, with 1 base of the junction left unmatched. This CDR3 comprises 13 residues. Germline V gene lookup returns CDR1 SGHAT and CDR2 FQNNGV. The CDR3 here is CASSSGQQETQYF. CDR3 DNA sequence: TGTGCCAGCAGCTCGGGACAGCAAGAGACCCAGTACTTC.

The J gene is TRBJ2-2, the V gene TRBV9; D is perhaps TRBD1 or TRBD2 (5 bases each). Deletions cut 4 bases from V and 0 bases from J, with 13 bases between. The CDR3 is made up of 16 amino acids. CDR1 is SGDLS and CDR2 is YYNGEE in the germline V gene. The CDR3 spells CASSPHGTPNTGELFF. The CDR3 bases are TGTGCCAGCAGCCCTCACGGGACCCCGAACACCGGGGAGCTGTTTTTT.

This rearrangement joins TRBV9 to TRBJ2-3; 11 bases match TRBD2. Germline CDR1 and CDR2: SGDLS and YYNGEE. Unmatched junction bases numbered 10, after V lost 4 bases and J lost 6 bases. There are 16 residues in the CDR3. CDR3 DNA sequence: TGTGCCAGCAGCACTTCCACTAGCGGGAGCCCCGATACGCAGTATTTT. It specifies CASSTSTSGSPDTQYF.

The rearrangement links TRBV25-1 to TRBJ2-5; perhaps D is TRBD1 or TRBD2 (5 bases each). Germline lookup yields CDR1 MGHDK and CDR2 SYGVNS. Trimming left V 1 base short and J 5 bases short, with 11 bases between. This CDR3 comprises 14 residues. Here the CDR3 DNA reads TGTGCCAGCAGTGAATTTGCAGGGACGGAGACCCAGTACTTC. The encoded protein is CASSEFAGTETQYF.

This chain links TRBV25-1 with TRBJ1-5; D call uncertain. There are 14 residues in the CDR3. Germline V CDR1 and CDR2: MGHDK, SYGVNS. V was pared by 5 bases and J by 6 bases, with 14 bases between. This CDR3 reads CASSPTRVGQPQHF. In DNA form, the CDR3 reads TGTGCCAGCAGTCCTACCCGGGTCGGTCAGCCCCAGCATTTT.

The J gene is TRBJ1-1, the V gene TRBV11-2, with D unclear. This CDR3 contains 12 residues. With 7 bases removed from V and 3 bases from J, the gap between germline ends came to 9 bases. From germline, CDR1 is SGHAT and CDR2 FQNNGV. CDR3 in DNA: TGTGCCAGCACCCCAATGTACACTGAAGCTTTCTTT. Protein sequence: CASTPMYTEAFF. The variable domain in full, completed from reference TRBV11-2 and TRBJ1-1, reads EAGVAQSPRYKIIEKRQSVAFWCNPISGHATLYWYQQILGQGPKLLIQFQNNGVVDDSQLPKDRFSAERLKGVDSTLKIQPAKLEDSAVYLCASTPMYTEAFFGQGTRLTVV.

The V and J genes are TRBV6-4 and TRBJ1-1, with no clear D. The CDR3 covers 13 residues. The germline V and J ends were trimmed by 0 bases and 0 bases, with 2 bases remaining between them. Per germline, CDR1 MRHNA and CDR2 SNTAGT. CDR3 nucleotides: TGTGCCAGCAGTGACTCCCTGAACACTGAAGCTTTCTTT. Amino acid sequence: CASSDSLNTEAFF.

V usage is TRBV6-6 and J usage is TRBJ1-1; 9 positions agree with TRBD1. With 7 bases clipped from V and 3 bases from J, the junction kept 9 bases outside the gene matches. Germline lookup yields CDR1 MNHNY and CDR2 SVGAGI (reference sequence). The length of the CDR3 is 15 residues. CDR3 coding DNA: TGTGCCAGCAATTCACAGGACAGGGGTGACACTGAAGCTTTCTTT. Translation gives CASNSQDRGDTEAFF.

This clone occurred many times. The CDR3, as DNA: TGCGCCAGCAGCTTGTTACAGGGCGAAATCGGGGAGCTGTTTTTT. Translated: CASSLLQGEIGELFF. The chain links TRBV5-1 to TRBJ2-2; a possible D gene is TRBD1 (6 bases). Trimming removed 1 base at V and 7 bases at J, with 14 bases between. Germline CDR1 and CDR2: SGHRS and YFSETQ. The CDR3 has 15 amino acids.

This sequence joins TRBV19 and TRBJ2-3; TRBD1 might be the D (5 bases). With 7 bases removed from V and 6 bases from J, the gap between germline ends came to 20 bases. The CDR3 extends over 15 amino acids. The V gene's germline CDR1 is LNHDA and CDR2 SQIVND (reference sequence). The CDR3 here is CASKAFGGAPDTQYF. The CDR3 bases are TGTGCCAGTAAGGCTTTTGGTGGGGCCCCGGATACGCAGTATTTT.

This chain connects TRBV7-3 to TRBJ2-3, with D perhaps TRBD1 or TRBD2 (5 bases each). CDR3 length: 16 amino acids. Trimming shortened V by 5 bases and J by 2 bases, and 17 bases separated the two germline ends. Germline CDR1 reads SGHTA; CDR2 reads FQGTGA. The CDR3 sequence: CASSPQGPIFTDTQYF. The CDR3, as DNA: TGTGCCAGCAGCCCCCAGGGACCTATCTTCACAGATACGCAGTATTTT.

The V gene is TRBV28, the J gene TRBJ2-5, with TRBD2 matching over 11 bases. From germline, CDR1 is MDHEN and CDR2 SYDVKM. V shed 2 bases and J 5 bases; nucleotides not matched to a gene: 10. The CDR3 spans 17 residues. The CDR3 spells CASSLALAGGRGETQYF. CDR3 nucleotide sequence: TGTGCCAGCAGTTTAGCATTAGCGGGAGGGCGGGGGGAGACCCAGTACTTC.

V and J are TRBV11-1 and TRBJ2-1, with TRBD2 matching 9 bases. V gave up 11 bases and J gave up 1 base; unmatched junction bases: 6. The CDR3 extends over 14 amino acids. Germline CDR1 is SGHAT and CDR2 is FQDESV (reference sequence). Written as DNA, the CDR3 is TGTGCCTGCAAAAGCGGGAGGTCCTACAATGAGCAGTTCTTC. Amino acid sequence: CACKSGRSYNEQFF.